The clone carrying this TCR beta chain was counted a few times. Sample-barcoded 5' priming and a J-beta primer mix drove a second PCR of about 6 to 12 cycles. TCRdb re-called the 5' RACE reads through MiXCR, storing one row per CDR3 protein. The sample holds 780,000 or so distinct CDR3 sequences, 20% to 30% seen once. CDR1 and CDR2 (germline): SGHTA, FQGNSA. CDR3 length equals 16 residues. These data come from a study of blood T cells in healthy people across ages. These same data were also listed under a study on T cells of mothers and their children. That study reports: Related mother-child pairs showed slightly higher but non-significant overlap than unrelated pairs.

The genes are TRBV7-2 and TRBJ2-1, with D possibly being TRBD2 (5 bases). The DNA end is more similar to TRBJ2-5, so the J call may be wrong. The TCR sequence derives from a boy aged 5-17 years in good health. The sample consisted of blood. This CDR3 is CASSLSATRVGETQYF. CDR3 DNA sequence: TGTGCCAGCAGCCTTAGTGCCACGAGGGTGGGGGAGACCCAGTACTTC.